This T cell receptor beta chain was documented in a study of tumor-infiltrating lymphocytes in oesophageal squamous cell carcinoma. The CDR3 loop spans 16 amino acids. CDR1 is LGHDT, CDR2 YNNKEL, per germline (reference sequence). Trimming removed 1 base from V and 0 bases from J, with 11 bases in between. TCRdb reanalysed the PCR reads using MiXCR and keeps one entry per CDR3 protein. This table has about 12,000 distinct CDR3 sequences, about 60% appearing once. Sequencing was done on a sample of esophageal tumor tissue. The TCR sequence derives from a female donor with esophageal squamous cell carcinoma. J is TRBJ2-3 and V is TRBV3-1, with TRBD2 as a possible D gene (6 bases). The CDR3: CASSQVGGASTDTQYF. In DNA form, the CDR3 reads TGTGCCAGCAGCCAAGTCGGAGGGGCGAGCACAGATACGCAGTATTTT.